One sample yielded the 5 T cell receptor beta chains listed below, sequenced in a study of T cells in localized non-small cell lung cancer. The repertoire was sequenced with immunoSEQ multiplex PCR; TCRdb's copy has only in-frame clones and lacks some. Among roughly 48,000 clones listed, about 80% were seen once. Sequenced material: peripheral blood, taken before any cancer treatment. The receptors come from a man between 40 and 75 years old with stage I squamous cell lung carcinoma.

The V and J genes are TRBV30 and TRBJ2-3; D not resolved. Germline lookup yields CDR1 GTSNPN and CDR2 SVGIG (reference sequence). CDR3 length equals 13 residues. Trimming removed 2 bases at V and 3 bases at J, with 9 bases between. The CDR3 DNA is TGTGCCTGGAGTCTTTCTTCGACAGATACGCAGTATTTT. The encoded protein is CAWSLSSTDTQYF.

The V call is TRBV7-2, the J call TRBJ1-6; D remains ambiguous. The CDR3 runs 13 residues. Trimming removed 1 base from V and 10 bases from J, with 8 bases in between. Germline V lookup: CDR1 SGHTA, CDR2 FQGNSA. Written as DNA, the CDR3 is TGTGCCAGCAGCTTAGGAGACCTATCACCCCTCCACTTT. Translated: CASSLGDLSPLHF.

V is TRBV27 and J is TRBJ1-2; D uncertain. Germline CDR1 is MNHEY and CDR2 is SMNVEV (reference sequence). The CDR3 extends over 12 amino acids. V was cut by 8 bases and J by 5 bases, with 12 bases left in between. The CDR3, as DNA: TGTGCCAGCCACATGGGCGGTTATGGCTACACCTTC. This translates into CASHMGGYGYTF.

V and J are TRBV18 and TRBJ2-5; 7 bases align to TRBD2. The CDR3 covers 14 residues. V shed 3 bases and J 3 bases; nucleotides not matched to a gene: 4. CDR1 and CDR2 (germline): KGHSH, LQKENI. The CDR3 nucleotides are TGTGCCAGCTCACCGACCGGGACTAAAGAGACCCAGTACTTC. Protein sequence: CASSPTGTKETQYF.

V is TRBV4-2 and J is TRBJ2-7; D gene unclear. CDR3 length equals 15 residues. In germline, CDR1 is LGHNA, CDR2 YNFKEQ. The ends were cut back, 0 bases at V and 4 bases at J, with 13 bases in the middle. The DNA for the CDR3 is TGTGCCAGCAGCCAAGATTCCGGAAGGTTGTACGAGCAGTACTTC. As protein: CASSQDSGRLYEQYF.